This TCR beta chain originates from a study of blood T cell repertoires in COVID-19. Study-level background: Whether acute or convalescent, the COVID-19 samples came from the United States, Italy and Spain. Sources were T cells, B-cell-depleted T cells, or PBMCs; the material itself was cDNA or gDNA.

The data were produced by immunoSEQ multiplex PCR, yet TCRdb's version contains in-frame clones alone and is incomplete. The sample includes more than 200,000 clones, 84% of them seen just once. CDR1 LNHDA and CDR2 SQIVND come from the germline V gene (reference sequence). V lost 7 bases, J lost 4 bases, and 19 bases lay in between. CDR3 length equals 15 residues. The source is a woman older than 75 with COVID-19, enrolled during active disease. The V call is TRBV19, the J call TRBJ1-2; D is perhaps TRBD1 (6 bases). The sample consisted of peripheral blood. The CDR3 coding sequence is TGTGCCAGTACCTCCCCAACGGGACAAATCTATGGCTACACCTTC. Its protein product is CASTSPTGQIYGYTF.